This T cell receptor (beta chain) appears in the sequencing data of a study of shared clonotypes between healthy human individuals. The table came from immunoSEQ multiplex PCR; TCRdb's copy has only in-frame clones and leaves some out. The sample yields about 2.3 million clones, roughly 92% seen once. From CD4+ cells came CD45RA+ naive and CD45RA-negative memory subsets. Trimming at V came to 2 bases and at J to 3 bases, leaving 3 bases not matched to a gene. This CDR3 has 14 amino acids. Germline CDR1 is SGHRS and CDR2 is YFSETQ. This TCR was sampled from a man aged 18 to 29 in good health. Some clones in this sample may be carry-over from other donors' samples. The sequenced sample consisted of naive CD4+ T cells from PBMCs. Subset meaning: CD45RA+ positively selected. This chain links TRBV5-1 with TRBJ1-1, with 8 nucleotides matching TRBD1. CDR3 in DNA: TGCGCCAGCAGCTTCAGGGGGCGCGACACTGAAGCTTTCTTT. The encoded protein is CASSFRGRDTEAFF.